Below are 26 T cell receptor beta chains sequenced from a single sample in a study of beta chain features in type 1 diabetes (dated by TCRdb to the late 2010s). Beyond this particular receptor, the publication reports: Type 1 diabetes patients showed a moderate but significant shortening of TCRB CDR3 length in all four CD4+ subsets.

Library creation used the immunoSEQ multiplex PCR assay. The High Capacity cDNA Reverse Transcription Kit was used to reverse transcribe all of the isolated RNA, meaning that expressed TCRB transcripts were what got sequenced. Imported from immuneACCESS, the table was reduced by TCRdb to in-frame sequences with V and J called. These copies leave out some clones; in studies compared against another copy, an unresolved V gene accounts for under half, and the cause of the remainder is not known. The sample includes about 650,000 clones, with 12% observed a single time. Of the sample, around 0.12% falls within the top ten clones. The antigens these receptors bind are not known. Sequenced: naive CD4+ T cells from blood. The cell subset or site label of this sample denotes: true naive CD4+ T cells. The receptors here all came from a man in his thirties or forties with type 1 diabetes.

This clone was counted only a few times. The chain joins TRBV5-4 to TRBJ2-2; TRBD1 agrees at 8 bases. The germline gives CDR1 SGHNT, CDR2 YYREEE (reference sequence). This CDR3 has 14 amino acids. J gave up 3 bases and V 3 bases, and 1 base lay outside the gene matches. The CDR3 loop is CASSSQGDTGELFF. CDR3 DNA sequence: TGTGCCAGCAGCTCACAGGGGGACACCGGGGAGCTGTTTTTT.

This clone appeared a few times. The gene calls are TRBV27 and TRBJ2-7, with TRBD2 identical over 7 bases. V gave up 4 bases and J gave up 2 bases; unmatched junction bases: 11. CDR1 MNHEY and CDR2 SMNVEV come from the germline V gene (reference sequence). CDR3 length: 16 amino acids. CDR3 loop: CASSSIGAGEPYEQYF. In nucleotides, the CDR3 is TGTGCCAGCAGTTCCATTGGGGCGGGGGAGCCCTACGAGCAGTACTTC.

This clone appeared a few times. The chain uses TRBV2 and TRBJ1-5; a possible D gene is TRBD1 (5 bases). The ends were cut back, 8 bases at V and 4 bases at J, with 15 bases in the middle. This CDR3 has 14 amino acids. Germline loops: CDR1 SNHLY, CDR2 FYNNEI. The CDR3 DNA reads TGTGCCAGCCACGACCGGGGCCGAAATCAGCCCCAGCATTTT. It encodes CASHDRGRNQPQHF.

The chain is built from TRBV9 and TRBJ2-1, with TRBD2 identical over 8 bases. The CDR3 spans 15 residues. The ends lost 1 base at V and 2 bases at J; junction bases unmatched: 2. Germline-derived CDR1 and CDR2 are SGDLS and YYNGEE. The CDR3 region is CASSVTSGTYNEQFF. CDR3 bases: TGTGCCAGCAGCGTAACTAGCGGAACCTACAATGAGCAGTTCTTC.

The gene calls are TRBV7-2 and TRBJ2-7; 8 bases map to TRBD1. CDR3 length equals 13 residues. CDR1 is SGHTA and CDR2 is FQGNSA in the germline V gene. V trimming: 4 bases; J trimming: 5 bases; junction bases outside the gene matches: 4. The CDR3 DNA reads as TGTGCCAGCAGCTCGGACAGGGCTAACGAGCAGTACTTC. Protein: CASSSDRANEQYF.

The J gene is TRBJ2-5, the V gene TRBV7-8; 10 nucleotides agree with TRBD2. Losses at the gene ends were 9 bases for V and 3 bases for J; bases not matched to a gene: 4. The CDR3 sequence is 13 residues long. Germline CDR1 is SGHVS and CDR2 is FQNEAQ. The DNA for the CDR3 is TGTGCCAGAGGACTAGCGGATAAAGAGACCCAGTACTTC. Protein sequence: CARGLADKETQYF. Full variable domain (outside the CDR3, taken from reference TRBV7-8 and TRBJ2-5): GAGVSQSPRYKVAKRGQDVALRCDPISGHVSLFWYQQALGQGPEFLTYFQNEAQLDKSGLPSDRFFAERPEGSVSTLKIQRTQQEDSAVYLCARGLADKETQYFGPGTRLLVL.

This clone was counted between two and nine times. The CDR3 nucleotides are TGTGCCAGTACCGACAGCAGGGGCGCTGGGGCCAACGTCCTGACTTTC. This encodes CASTDSRGAGANVLTF. J is TRBJ2-6 and V is TRBV19, with D possibly TRBD1 on 6 matching bases. The ends were cut back, 7 bases at V and 2 bases at J, with 15 bases in the middle. CDR1 is LNHDA, CDR2 SQIVND, per germline (reference sequence). This CDR3 comprises 16 residues. The full variable domain, its missing parts supplied by reference TRBV19 and TRBJ2-6, is DGGITQSPKYLFRKEGQNVTLSCEQNLNHDAMYWYRQDPGQGLRLIYYSQIVNDFQKGDIAEGYSVSREKKESFPLTVTSAQKNPTAFYLCASTDSRGAGANVLTFGAGSRLTVL.

The CDR3, as DNA: TGTGCCAGCAGCCTAGACGGGGGGTCAGATACGCAGTATTTT. It translates to CASSLDGGSDTQYF. J is TRBJ2-3 and V is TRBV7-3, with 7 bases aligning to TRBD2. The CDR3 runs to 14 residues. The ends lost 5 bases at V and 4 bases at J; junction bases unmatched: 6. The germline V gene has CDR1 SGHTA and CDR2 FQGTGA.

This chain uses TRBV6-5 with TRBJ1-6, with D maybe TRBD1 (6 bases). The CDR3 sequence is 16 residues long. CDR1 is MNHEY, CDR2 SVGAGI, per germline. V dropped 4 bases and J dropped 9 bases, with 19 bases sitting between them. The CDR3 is CASSSTQGVGSSPLHF. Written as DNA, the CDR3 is TGTGCCAGCAGTTCCACACAGGGAGTAGGAAGTTCACCCCTCCACTTT.

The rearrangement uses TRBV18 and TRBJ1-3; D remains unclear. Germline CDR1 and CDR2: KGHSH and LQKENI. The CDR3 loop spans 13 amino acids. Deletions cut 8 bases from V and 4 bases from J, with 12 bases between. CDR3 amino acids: CASHPVGGNTIYF. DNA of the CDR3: TGTGCCAGCCACCCGGTTGGAGGAAACACCATATATTTT.

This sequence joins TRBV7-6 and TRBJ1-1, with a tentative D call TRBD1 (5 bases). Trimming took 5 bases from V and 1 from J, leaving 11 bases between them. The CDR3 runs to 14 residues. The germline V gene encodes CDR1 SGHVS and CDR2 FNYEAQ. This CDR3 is CASSAFGANTEAFF. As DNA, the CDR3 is TGTGCCAGCAGCGCCTTCGGGGCGAACACTGAAGCTTTCTTT.

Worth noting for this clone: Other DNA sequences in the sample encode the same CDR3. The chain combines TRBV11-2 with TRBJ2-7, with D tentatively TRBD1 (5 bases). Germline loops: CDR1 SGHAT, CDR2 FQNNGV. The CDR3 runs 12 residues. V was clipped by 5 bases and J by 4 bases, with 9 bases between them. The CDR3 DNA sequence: TGTGCCAGCAGCCCCCAGGGATACGAGCAGTACTTC. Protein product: CASSPQGYEQYF.

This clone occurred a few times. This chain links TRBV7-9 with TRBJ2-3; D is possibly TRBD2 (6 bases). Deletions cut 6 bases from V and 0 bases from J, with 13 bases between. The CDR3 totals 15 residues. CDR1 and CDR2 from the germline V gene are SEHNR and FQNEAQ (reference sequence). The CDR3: CASRLFGTSTDTQYF. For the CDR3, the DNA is TGTGCCAGCAGACTGTTCGGGACTAGCACAGATACGCAGTATTTT. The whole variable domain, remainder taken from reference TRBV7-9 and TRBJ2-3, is DTGVSQNPRHKITKRGQNVTFRCDPISEHNRLYWYRQTLGQGPEFLTYFQNEAQLEKSRLLSDRFSAERPKGSFSTLEIQRTEQGDSAMYLCASRLFGTSTDTQYFGPGTRLTVL.

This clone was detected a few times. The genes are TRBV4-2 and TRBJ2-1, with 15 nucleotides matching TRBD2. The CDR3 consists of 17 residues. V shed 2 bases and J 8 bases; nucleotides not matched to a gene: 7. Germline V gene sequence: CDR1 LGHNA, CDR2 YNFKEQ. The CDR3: CASSQLPGLAGGDEQFF. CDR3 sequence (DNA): TGTGCCAGCAGCCAACTCCCGGGACTAGCGGGGGGCGATGAGCAGTTCTTC.

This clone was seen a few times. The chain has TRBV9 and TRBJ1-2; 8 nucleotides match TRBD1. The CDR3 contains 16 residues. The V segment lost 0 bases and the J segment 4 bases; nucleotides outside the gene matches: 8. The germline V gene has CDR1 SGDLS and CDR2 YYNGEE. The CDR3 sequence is CASSVAPDRAGYGYTF. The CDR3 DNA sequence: TGTGCCAGCAGCGTAGCTCCGGACAGGGCGGGCTATGGCTACACCTTC.

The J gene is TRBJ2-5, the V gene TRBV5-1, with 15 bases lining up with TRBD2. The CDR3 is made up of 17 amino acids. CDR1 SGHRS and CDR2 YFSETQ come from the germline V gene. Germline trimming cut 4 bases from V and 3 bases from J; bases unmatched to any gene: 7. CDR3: CASSPGLAGGGEETQYF. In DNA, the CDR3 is TGCGCCAGCAGCCCGGGACTAGCGGGGGGTGGCGAAGAGACCCAGTACTTC. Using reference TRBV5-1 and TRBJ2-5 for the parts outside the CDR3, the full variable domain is KAGVTQTPRYLIKTRGQQVTLSCSPISGHRSVSWYQQTPGQGLQFLFEYFSETQRNKGNFPGRFSGRQFSNSRSEMNVSTLELGDSALYLCASSPGLAGGGEETQYFGPGTRLLVL.

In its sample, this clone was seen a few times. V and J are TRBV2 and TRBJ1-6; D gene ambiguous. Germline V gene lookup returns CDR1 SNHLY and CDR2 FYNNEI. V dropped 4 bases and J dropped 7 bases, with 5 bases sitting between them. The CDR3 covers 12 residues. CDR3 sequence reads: CASSAANSPLHF. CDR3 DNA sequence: TGTGCCAGCAGTGCAGCGAATTCACCCCTCCACTTT. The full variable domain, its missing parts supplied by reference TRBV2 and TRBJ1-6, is EPEVTQTPSHQVTQMGQEVILRCVPISNHLYFYWYRQILGQKVEFLVSFYNNEISEKSEIFDDQFSVERPDGSNFTLKIRSTKLEDSAMYFCASSAANSPLHFGNGTRLTVT.

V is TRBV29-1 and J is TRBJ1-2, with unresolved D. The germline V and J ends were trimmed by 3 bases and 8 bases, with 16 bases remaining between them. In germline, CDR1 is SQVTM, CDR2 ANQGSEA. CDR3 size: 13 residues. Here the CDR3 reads CSVEVRTLRGYTF. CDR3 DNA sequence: TGCAGCGTTGAGGTCAGGACCTTGAGGGGCTACACCTTC.

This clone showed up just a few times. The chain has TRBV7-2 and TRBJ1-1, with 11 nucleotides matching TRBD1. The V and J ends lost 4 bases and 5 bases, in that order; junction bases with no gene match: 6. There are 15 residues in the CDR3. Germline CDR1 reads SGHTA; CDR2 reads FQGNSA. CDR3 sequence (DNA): TGTGCCAGCAGCTATCGGACAGGGGGCGGAACTGAAGCTTTCTTT. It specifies CASSYRTGGGTEAFF.

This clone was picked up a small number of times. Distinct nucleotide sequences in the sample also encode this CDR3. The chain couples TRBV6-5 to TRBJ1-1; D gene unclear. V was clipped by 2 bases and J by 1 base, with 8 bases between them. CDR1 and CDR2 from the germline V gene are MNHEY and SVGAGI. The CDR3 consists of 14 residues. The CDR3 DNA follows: TGTGCCAGCAGTTACGGAACGGAGAACACTGAAGCTTTCTTT. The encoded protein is CASSYGTENTEAFF.

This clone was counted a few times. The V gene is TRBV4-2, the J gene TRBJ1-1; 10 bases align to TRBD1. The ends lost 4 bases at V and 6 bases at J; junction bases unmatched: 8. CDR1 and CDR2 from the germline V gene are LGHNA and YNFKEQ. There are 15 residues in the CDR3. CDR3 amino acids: CASSPRDRGDSEAFF. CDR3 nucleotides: TGTGCCAGCAGCCCCCGGGACAGGGGAGATTCTGAAGCTTTCTTT.

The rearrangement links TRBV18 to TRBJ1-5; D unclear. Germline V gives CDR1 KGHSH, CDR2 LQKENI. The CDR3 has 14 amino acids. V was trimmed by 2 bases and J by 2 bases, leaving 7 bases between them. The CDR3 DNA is TGTGCCAGCTCACCAGCCACAGGCAATCAGCCCCAGCATTTT. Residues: CASSPATGNQPQHF. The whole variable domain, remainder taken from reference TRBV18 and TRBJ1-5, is NAGVMQNPRHLVRRRGQEARLRCSPMKGHSHVYWYRQLPEEGLKFMVYLQKENIIDESGMPKERFSAEFPKEGPSILRIQQVVRGDSAAYFCASSPATGNQPQHFGDGTRLSIL.

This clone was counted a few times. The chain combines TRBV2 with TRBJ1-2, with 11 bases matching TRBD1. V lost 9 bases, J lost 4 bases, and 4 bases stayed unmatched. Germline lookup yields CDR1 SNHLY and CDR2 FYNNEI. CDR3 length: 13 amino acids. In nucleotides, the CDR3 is TGTGCCAGGCGGGACAGGGGGTCCTATGGCTACACCTTC. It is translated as CARRDRGSYGYTF. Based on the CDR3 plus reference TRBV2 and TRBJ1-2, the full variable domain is EPEVTQTPSHQVTQMGQEVILRCVPISNHLYFYWYRQILGQKVEFLVSFYNNEISEKSEIFDDQFSVERPDGSNFTLKIRSTKLEDSAMYFCARRDRGSYGYTFGSGTRLTVV.

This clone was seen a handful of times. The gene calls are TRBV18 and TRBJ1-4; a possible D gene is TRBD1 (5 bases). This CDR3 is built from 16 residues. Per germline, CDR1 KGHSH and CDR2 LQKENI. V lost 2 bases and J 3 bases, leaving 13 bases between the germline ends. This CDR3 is CASSPTEGLSNEKLFF. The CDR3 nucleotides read TGTGCCAGCTCACCAACCGAGGGGCTCTCTAATGAAAAACTGTTTTTT.

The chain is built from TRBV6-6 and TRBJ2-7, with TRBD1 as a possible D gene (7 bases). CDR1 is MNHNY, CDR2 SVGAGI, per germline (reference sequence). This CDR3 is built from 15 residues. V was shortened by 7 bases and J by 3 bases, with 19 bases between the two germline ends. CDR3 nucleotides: TGTGCCAGCACCCCACGACGGCAGGGGGGCTACGAGCAGTACTTC. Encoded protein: CASTPRRQGGYEQYF.

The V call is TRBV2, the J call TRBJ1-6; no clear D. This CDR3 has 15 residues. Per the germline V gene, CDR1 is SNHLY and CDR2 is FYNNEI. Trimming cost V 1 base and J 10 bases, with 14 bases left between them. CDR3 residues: CASSEGVGPGSPLHF. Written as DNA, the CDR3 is TGTGCCAGCAGTGAAGGAGTAGGGCCGGGGTCACCCCTCCACTTT.